These 12 T cell receptor beta chains were sequenced from one sample in a study of T cell repertoires in cytomegalovirus infection. Via MiXCR, TCRdb re-called the reads, giving one row per CDR3 protein. The sample yields around 300,000 distinct CDR3 sequences, under 30% seen once. What was sequenced was PBMCs. The receptors here all came from a human donor in good health (CMV status not recorded). Some clones in this sample may be carry-over from other donors' samples.

This clonotype appeared a few times. In DNA, the CDR3 is TGTGCCAGCAGTTATCAAGGAGATACGCAGTATTTT. Residues: CASSYQGDTQYF. V usage is TRBV6-2 or TRBV6-3 and J usage is TRBJ2-3, with unresolved D. CDR1 and CDR2 from the germline V gene are MNHEY and SVGEGT. Between the trimmed V and J ends, which lost 3 bases and 5 bases, there was a span of 6 bases. The CDR3 contains 12 residues.

The chain is built from TRBV5-5 and TRBJ1-1, with a possible D match to TRBD1 (5 bases). There are 15 residues in the CDR3. V lost 1 base and J lost 0, with 10 bases in between. Germline CDR1 is SGHKS and CDR2 is YYEKEE (reference sequence). The CDR3 DNA reads TGTGCCAGCAGCTTGTACCTGGGGGTGAACACTGAAGCTTTCTTT. Translation: CASSLYLGVNTEAFF. The complete variable domain, with remaining parts taken from reference TRBV5-5 and TRBJ1-1, reads DAGVTQSPTHLIKTRGQQVTLRCSPISGHKSVSWYQQVLGQGPQFIFQYYEKEERGRGNFPDRFSARQFPNYSSELNVNALLLGDSALYLCASSLYLGVNTEAFFGQGTRLTVV.

The chain carries TRBV29-1 and TRBJ2-7; 8 nucleotides agree with TRBD2. There are 13 residues in the CDR3. V was clipped by 5 bases and J by 2 bases; unmatched bases: 5. Germline values: CDR1 SQVTM, CDR2 ANQGSEA. CDR3 DNA sequence: TGCAGCGTTTCAGCGGGAGTACCCTACGAGCAGTACTTC. Translation: CSVSAGVPYEQYF.

There are many counts of this clonotype. J is TRBJ2-1 and V is TRBV7-8, with 10 positions matching TRBD2. The CDR3 has 15 residues. Germline lookup yields CDR1 SGHVS and CDR2 FQNEAQ. J was trimmed by 12 bases and V by 1 base; bases with no gene match: 9. The CDR3 protein is CASSLVEGLAAGQFF. The CDR3 nucleotides read TGTGCCAGCAGCTTAGTGGAAGGACTAGCGGCAGGGCAGTTCTTC.

The J gene is TRBJ1-2, the V gene TRBV5-6; 7 bases line up with TRBD1. The CDR3 sequence is 13 residues long. The junction had 3 bases not matched to a gene; V was cut back by 3 bases and J by 4 bases. Looked up from germline, CDR1 is SGHDT and CDR2 is YYEEEE. DNA for the CDR3: TGTGCCAGCAGCTCCCCAGGGGGCTATGGCTACACCTTC. Its translation is CASSSPGGYGYTF.

This clonotype was counted ten times or more. The chain combines TRBV12-3 or TRBV12-4 with TRBJ1-5; D unclear. The CDR3 totals 12 residues. Trimming took 1 base from V and 5 from J, leaving 3 bases between them. In nucleotides, the CDR3 is TGTGCCAGCAGTTTAGAGGATCAGCCCCAGCATTTT. Translated, it gives CASSLEDQPQHF.

This clonotype was detected only a few times. CDR3 sequence reads: CSVELPYEQYF. The CDR3 region has the DNA TGCAGCGTCGAGCTTCCCTACGAGCAGTACTTC. The V call is TRBV29-1, the J call TRBJ2-7; D gene uncertain. Germline CDR1 and CDR2: SQVTM and ANQGSEA. This CDR3 is 11 amino acids long. V was cut by 6 bases and J by 2 bases, with 8 bases left in between.

This clonotype was counted between two and nine times. The V and J genes are TRBV28 and TRBJ2-4; 9 positions match TRBD1. The CDR3 is 16 residues long. CDR1 is MDHEN and CDR2 is SYDVKM in the germline V gene. V gave up 3 bases and J gave up 1 base; unmatched junction bases: 4. The CDR3 protein is CASSFSGTGAKNIQYF. The CDR3 nucleotides read TGTGCCAGCAGTTTTTCCGGGACAGGGGCCAAAAACATTCAGTACTTC.

The rearrangement joins TRBV29-1 to TRBJ2-2, with a possible D match to TRBD1 (6 bases). V shed 3 bases and J shed 6 bases, with 11 bases lying between them. Germline assignment: CDR1 SQVTM and CDR2 ANQGSEA. The CDR3 extends over 13 amino acids. The CDR3, as DNA: TGCAGCGTTGATCAAGGGGGATCCGGGGAGCTGTTTTTT. Amino acid sequence: CSVDQGGSGELFF.

The chain uses TRBV19 and TRBJ2-1, with TRBD1 identical over 7 bases. CDR1 is LNHDA, CDR2 SQIVND, per germline (reference sequence). This CDR3 has 15 residues. V dropped 5 bases and J dropped 7; count of bases not matched to a gene: 11. This chain's CDR3 is CASSSDQGVRNEQFF. In DNA, the CDR3 is TGTGCCAGTAGTTCGGACCAGGGGGTAAGGAATGAGCAGTTCTTC.

This clonotype was counted a few times. CDR3 loop: CASSFSGRSHNEQFF. CDR3 in DNA: TGTGCCAGCAGTTTCAGCGGGAGGTCCCACAATGAGCAGTTCTTC. The V call is TRBV6-2 or TRBV6-3, the J call TRBJ2-1; the match to TRBD2 covers 9 bases. The germline V gene encodes CDR1 MNHEY and CDR2 SVGEGT. V was pared by 4 bases and J by 5 bases, with 6 bases of the junction left unmatched. This CDR3 is 15 amino acids long.

V gene TRBV7-2 combines with J gene TRBJ1-2; TRBD1 matches 9 bases. The trim removed 5 bases at V and 8 bases at J, leaving 15 bases unmatched. The length of the CDR3 is 16 residues. CDR1 SGHTA and CDR2 FQGNSA come from the germline V gene. CDR3 nucleotide sequence: TGTGCCAGCAGCCAATCAACTGGACAGGGGATTGGAGGCTACACCTTC. This sequence encodes CASSQSTGQGIGGYTF.